A single sample gave rise to the 30 T cell receptor beta chains below, sequenced in a study of T cell responses to AZD1222 COVID-19 vaccine. Sequencing used immunoSEQ multiplex PCR; TCRdb keeps in-frame clones, though not all of them. The repertoire holds 50,000 to 70,000 clones, with 85% to 90% as singletons. The sequencing here drew on peripheral blood, taken on day 0 of MenACWY control vaccination. Receptor source: an adult in good health.

This chain's CDR3 is CASTGQPSTDTQYF. In DNA, the CDR3 is TGTGCCAGCACAGGACAGCCTAGCACAGATACGCAGTATTTT. The chain carries TRBV11-2 and TRBJ2-3, with D maybe TRBD1 (6 bases). The CDR3 contains 14 residues. Germline V gene sequence: CDR1 SGHAT, CDR2 FQNNGV. The V and J ends lost 7 bases and 0 bases respectively, with 11 bases between them.

V gene TRBV10-3 combines with J gene TRBJ1-5, with a tentative D call TRBD1 (6 bases). The CDR3 runs 16 residues. Germline values: CDR1 ENHRY, CDR2 SYGVKD. V was shortened by 3 bases and J by 6 bases, with 18 bases between the two germline ends. The CDR3 DNA follows: TGTGCCATCAGTGACGGTCGGGGGGGCGCGGGTCAGCCCCAGCATTTT. This encodes CAISDGRGGAGQPQHF.

This chain joins TRBV28 and TRBJ1-1; maybe TRBD1 (5 bases). Germline CDR1 MDHEN, CDR2 SYDVKM. This CDR3 contains 12 residues. Trimming took 5 bases from V and 11 from J, leaving 15 bases between them. This chain's CDR3 is CASSLTAGNAFF. The CDR3 region has the DNA TGTGCCAGCAGTCTCACAGCAGGGAATGCTTTCTTT.

The chain links TRBV11-3 to TRBJ1-1, with D maybe TRBD1 (6 bases). Looked up from germline, CDR1 is SGHNT and CDR2 is YENEEA. V lost 4 bases, J lost 11 bases, and 14 bases lay in between. This CDR3 has 12 residues. CDR3 residues: CASSSSGTRAFF. The DNA for the CDR3 is TGTGCCAGCAGCTCATCCGGGACACGGGCTTTCTTT.

This clone was found once. The chain carries TRBV2 and TRBJ1-5; the match to TRBD1 covers 8 bases. V shed 6 bases, J shed 7 bases, and the junction held 11 bases outside the gene matches. The CDR3 has 15 amino acids. In germline, CDR1 is SNHLY, CDR2 FYNNEI. CDR3 residues: CASSYDRGKGQPQHF. CDR3 coding DNA: TGTGCCAGCAGCTACGACAGGGGAAAGGGGCAGCCCCAGCATTTT.

This clone was picked up a small number of times. CDR3 sequence: CASRFSWLPGTQYF. The CDR3, as DNA: TGTGCCAGCAGGTTCTCTTGGCTCCCTGGGACGCAGTATTTT. The chain joins TRBV11-2 to TRBJ2-3; D remains unclear. The CDR3 is made up of 14 amino acids. Trimming removed 6 bases at V and 9 bases at J, with 19 bases between. Germline assignment: CDR1 SGHAT and CDR2 FQNNGV.

The CDR3 region is CASSPNRGEKETQYF. The CDR3 DNA is TGTGCCAGCAGTCCTAACAGGGGGGAAAAAGAGACCCAGTACTTC. The chain joins TRBV28 to TRBJ2-5; 8 bases are shared with TRBD1. Germline CDR1 MDHEN, CDR2 SYDVKM. The CDR3 covers 15 residues. The J segment lost 3 bases and the V segment lost 5 bases, leaving 8 bases of the junction unmatched.

About this clone: One junction end disagrees with the germline gene, perhaps due to a read error. The J gene is TRBJ2-3, the V gene TRBV5-5, with D tentatively TRBD2 (7 bases). The CDR3 length is 15 residues. Germline assignment: CDR1 SGHKS and CDR2 YYEKEE (reference sequence). This CDR3 reads CARSPGGRGADTQYF. The CDR3 DNA sequence: TGTGCCCGCAGCCCCGGGGGGAGGGGGGCAGATACGCAGTATTTT.

The chain couples TRBV11-3 to TRBJ1-6; 7 nucleotides align to TRBD1. Unmatched junction bases numbered 15, after V lost 5 bases and J lost 5 bases. The CDR3 has 18 residues. Germline V gene lookup returns CDR1 SGHNT and CDR2 YENEEA. CDR3 in DNA: TGTGCCAGCAGCCCCCGGCGAGACAGGGTATTACATAATTCACCCCTCCACTTT. This translates into CASSPRRDRVLHNSPLHF.

The rearrangement uses TRBV27 and TRBJ2-7, with D tentatively TRBD2 (5 bases). Per germline, CDR1 MNHEY and CDR2 SMNVEV (reference sequence). There are 15 residues in the CDR3. Trimming pared 4 bases from V and 5 bases from J, leaving 18 bases between. The CDR3 is CASSSLDSRLNEQYF. DNA for the CDR3: TGTGCCAGCAGTTCCCTGGACTCTCGGCTCAACGAGCAGTACTTC.

The chain recombines TRBV4-3 with TRBJ2-7; the D gene is possibly TRBD1 (7 bases). V was cut by 4 bases and J by 7 bases, with 14 bases left in between. The CDR3 spans 13 residues. Looked up from germline, CDR1 is LGHNA and CDR2 is YSLEER. CDR3 nucleotide sequence: TGCGCCAGCAGCCGGGAGACAGGGAGGGAGCAGTACTTC. It yields the protein CASSRETGREQYF.

This clone was picked up one time. The V gene is TRBV18, the J gene TRBJ2-7, with D possibly TRBD2 on 6 matching bases. Between the trimmed V and J ends, which lost 2 bases and 1 base, there was a span of 9 bases. The V gene's germline CDR1 is KGHSH and CDR2 LQKENI. CDR3 length equals 14 residues. CDR3 region: CASSPGGSSYEQYF. DNA of the CDR3: TGTGCCAGCTCACCAGGGGGGTCTTCCTACGAGCAGTACTTC.

This sequence joins TRBV5-8 and TRBJ2-4; no reliable D call. The CDR3 runs 16 residues. Trimming left V 2 bases short and J 1 base short, with 13 bases between. Germline V CDR1 and CDR2: SGHTS, YDEGEE. CDR3 DNA: TGTGCCAGCAGCTTCCGTGATGCTAGGGCCAAAAACATTCAGTACTTC. Its protein product is CASSFRDARAKNIQYF.

The V gene is TRBV4-3, the J gene TRBJ2-2; D not resolved. The V end was cut by 0 bases, the J end by 7 bases, with 12 bases between. Germline values: CDR1 LGHNA, CDR2 YSLEER. The length of the CDR3 is 15 residues. CDR3: CASSQEALVSGELFF. Here the CDR3 DNA reads TGCGCCAGCAGCCAAGAAGCGTTAGTCAGCGGGGAGCTGTTTTTT.

This chain uses TRBV6-2 or TRBV6-3 with TRBJ2-3; 9 nucleotides align to TRBD2. Trimming removed 5 bases from V and 4 bases from J; junction bases left unmatched: 7. Germline V gene lookup returns CDR1 MNHEY and CDR2 SVGEGT. This CDR3 is 15 amino acids long. The CDR3 DNA reads TGTGCCAGCAGTCTTAGCGGGAGTCGTGCAGATACGCAGTATTTT. Translation gives CASSLSGSRADTQYF.

V gene TRBV19 combines with J gene TRBJ1-4; the D gene is possibly TRBD1 (5 bases). The CDR3 spans 13 residues. V gave up 8 bases and J gave up 5 bases, with 12 bases separating them. CDR1 LNHDA and CDR2 SQIVND come from the germline V gene (reference sequence). The CDR3 bases are TGTGCCAGTCGGACGGGGGGGAATGAAAAACTGTTTTTT. This encodes CASRTGGNEKLFF. Using reference TRBV19 and TRBJ1-4 for the parts outside the CDR3, the full variable domain is DGGITQSPKYLFRKEGQNVTLSCEQNLNHDAMYWYRQDPGQGLRLIYYSQIVNDFQKGDIAEGYSVSREKKESFPLTVTSAQKNPTAFYLCASRTGGNEKLFFGSGTQLSVL.

J is TRBJ1-5 and V is TRBV6-5; D unresolved. The V gene's germline CDR1 is MNHEY and CDR2 SVGAGI. Trimming cost V 7 bases and J 3 bases, with 16 bases left between them. The CDR3 totals 15 residues. CDR3 DNA sequence: TGTGCCAGCAACCTCCATCCACAGATCAATCAGCCCCAGCATTTT. This translates into CASNLHPQINQPQHF.

Here the CDR3 reads CSAGQEEAFF. The CDR3 DNA follows: TGCAGTGCCGGACAGGAAGAAGCTTTCTTT. The V call is TRBV20-1, the J call TRBJ1-1, with TRBD1 matching over 7 bases. Unmatched junction bases numbered 3, after V lost 6 bases and J lost 8 bases. The V gene's germline CDR1 is DFQATT and CDR2 SNEGSKA (reference sequence). The length of the CDR3 is 10 residues.

This clone came up a few times. This sequence joins TRBV28 and TRBJ2-7; TRBD2 is a possible D gene (6 bases). Trimming stripped 5 bases from V and 6 bases from J, with 17 bases between. Germline CDR1 MDHEN, CDR2 SYDVKM. The CDR3 spans 14 residues. CDR3 region: CASSPPGELREQYF. The CDR3, as DNA: TGTGCCAGCAGTCCTCCGGGGGAGCTACGCGAGCAGTACTTC.

The count of this clone is one. The gene calls are TRBV28 and TRBJ2-3, with 7 bases fitting TRBD2. V gave up 9 bases and J gave up 5 bases; unmatched junction bases: 11. The germline gives CDR1 MDHEN, CDR2 SYDVKM. The CDR3 is made up of 14 amino acids. For the CDR3, the DNA is TGTGCCAGTATTAAGCGGGACTTGGTAGATACGCAGTATTTT. It yields the protein CASIKRDLVDTQYF.

This clone was recorded once. CDR3 amino acids: CASSEASGLAGEETQYF. The DNA for the CDR3 is TGTGCCAGCAGTGAAGCTTCGGGACTAGCGGGAGAAGAGACCCAGTACTTC. The genes are TRBV2 and TRBJ2-5; 14 bases agree with TRBD2. The CDR3 has 17 amino acids. CDR1 SNHLY and CDR2 FYNNEI come from the germline V gene. The V and J ends lost 0 bases and 3 bases, in that order; junction bases with no gene match: 3.

This rearrangement joins TRBV10-1 to TRBJ1-5; no definite D call. V lost 0 bases to trimming and J lost 2 bases, with 14 bases between them. The CDR3 totals 17 residues. Germline V CDR1 and CDR2: WNHNN, SYGVQD (reference sequence). CDR3 in DNA: TGCGCCAGCAGTGAGTCGGACGGCAGATTATGCAATCAGCCCCAGCATTTT. It translates to CASSESDGRLCNQPQHF.

Only a few counts were recorded for this clone. The chain has TRBV29-1 and TRBJ1-1; the match to TRBD1 covers 8 bases. Germline V gene data show CDR1 as SQVTM and CDR2 as ANQGSEA. Germline trimming cut 0 bases from V and 1 base from J; bases unmatched to any gene: 7. The length of the CDR3 is 16 residues. The CDR3 DNA reads TGCAGCGTTGAAGAGACAGGGGTCCTCTCGAACACTGAAGCTTTCTTT. Translating it yields CSVEETGVLSNTEAFF. Full variable domain (rest looked up from reference TRBV29-1 and TRBJ1-1): SAVISQKPSRDICQRGTSLTIQCQVDSQVTMMFWYRQQPGQSLTLIATANQGSEATYESGFVIDKFPISRPNLTFSTLTVSNMSPEDSSIYLCSVEETGVLSNTEAFFGQGTRLTVV.

V and J are TRBV7-8 and TRBJ1-1; TRBD1 matches at 9 bases. CDR1 is SGHVS and CDR2 is FQNEAQ in the germline V gene. This CDR3 region has 13 residues. The ends lost 6 bases at V and 3 bases at J; junction bases unmatched: 2. The CDR3: CASRRTGDTEAFF. The CDR3 DNA is TGTGCCAGCAGACGGACAGGGGACACTGAAGCTTTCTTT.

The V gene is TRBV5-1, the J gene TRBJ1-1; 10 bases map to TRBD1. Trimming cost V 4 bases and J 2 bases; bases outside gene matches: 2. CDR3 length: 14 amino acids. Germline V gene data show CDR1 as SGHRS and CDR2 as YFSETQ. The CDR3: CASSRDRGNTEAFF. In nucleotides, the CDR3 is TGCGCCAGCAGCCGGGACAGGGGTAACACTGAAGCTTTCTTT.

This clone was detected once. The chain uses TRBV4-3 and TRBJ2-6; tentatively, D is TRBD2 (5 bases). Looked up from germline, CDR1 is LGHNA and CDR2 is YSLEER. Trimming removed 0 bases at V and 1 base at J, with 7 bases between. The CDR3 has 16 residues. CDR3 in amino acids: CASSQERTSGANVLTF. CDR3 bases: TGCGCCAGCAGCCAAGAGAGGACTTCTGGGGCCAACGTCCTGACTTTC.

The rearrangement links TRBV6-1 to TRBJ1-3, with a tentative D call TRBD1 (6 bases). V shed 7 bases and J shed 2 bases, with 9 bases lying between them. Germline CDR1 MNHNS, CDR2 SASEGT. The CDR3 totals 13 residues. The CDR3 protein is CASKQGTGNTIYF. As DNA, the CDR3 is TGTGCCAGCAAACAGGGCACTGGAAACACCATATATTTT.

V and J are TRBV9 and TRBJ2-3; no definite D call. The germline V gene encodes CDR1 SGDLS and CDR2 YYNGEE. This CDR3 spans 14 amino acids. V lost 0 bases and J 2 bases, leaving 7 bases between the germline ends. CDR3 coding DNA: TGTGCCAGCAGCGTAGACCACCCCACAGATACGCAGTATTTT. Protein: CASSVDHPTDTQYF. Drawing the rest from reference TRBV9 and TRBJ2-3, the complete variable domain is DSGVTQTPKHLITATGQRVTLRCSPRSGDLSVYWYQQSLDQGLQFLIQYYNGEERAKGNILERFSAQQFPDLHSELNLSSLELGDSALYFCASSVDHPTDTQYFGPGTRLTVL.

This rearrangement joins TRBV5-1 to TRBJ2-5, with 8 bases fitting TRBD1. This CDR3 spans 16 amino acids. After removal of 3 bases from V and 0 bases from J, the junction contained 7 bases not matched to a gene. Germline-derived CDR1 and CDR2 are SGHRS and YFSETQ. Written as DNA, the CDR3 is TGCGCCAGCAGCTCGGCAGGGGGCGCATACCAAGAGACCCAGTACTTC. It translates to CASSSAGGAYQETQYF.

The sample holds a few counts of this clone. The rearrangement links TRBV6-5 to TRBJ1-5; the D is unclear. The germline V gene encodes CDR1 MNHEY and CDR2 SVGAGI. Trimming removed 8 bases at V and 6 bases at J, with 8 bases between. The CDR3 has 11 amino acids. The CDR3 nucleotides are TGTGCCAGCGGGGTCAGTCAGCCCCAGCATTTT. This translates into CASGVSQPQHF.